These T cell receptor beta chains were read from a single sample in a study of a mutant IDH1 vaccine in newly diagnosed glioma. Libraries were prepared by immunoSEQ multiplex PCR; TCRdb keeps only in-frame clonotypes and omits some of them. The table shows 49,000 or so clones, with around four fifths occurring only once. These receptors' antigens are unknown. The sequencing here drew on PBMCs, taken from a glioma patient whose treatment included an IDH1 peptide vaccine. The receptors shown here come from a woman in her forties with glioma. Each CDR3 is given with its conserved first and last residue. Each record gives: V gene, J gene, clone size, CDR3 protein. Only part of the rows carry a size: once, few, many, or a class if the clone is expanded.

TRBV7-2	TRBJ1-1	once	CASRVGQTNTEAFF
TRBV27	TRBJ2-7	.	CASSLKGPYSYEQYF
TRBV5-6	TRBJ2-6	.	CASSLGGQGALGANVLTF
TRBV5-8	TRBJ1-4	.	CASSLAGLANEKLFF
TRBV30	TRBJ1-5	few	CAWSRDSNQPQHF
TRBV7-9	TRBJ1-2	.	CASRSGEGGYTF
TRBV30	TRBJ1-2	few	CAQNGGSASYGYTF
TRBV29-1	TRBJ1-2	.	CSVNPTGSDGYTF
TRBV7-3	TRBJ2-2	.	CASSPIGTGAAGELFF
TRBV29-1	TRBJ2-1	once	CSVGQGATYNEQFF
TRBV7-8	TRBJ1-2	.	CASSPPDSYGYTF
TRBV27	TRBJ1-2	.	CASSMFLGQKGHGYTF
TRBV18	TRBJ1-1	few	CASSERDTEAFF
TRBV30	TRBJ1-2	.	CACPEGLREDGYTF
TRBV19	TRBJ2-3	.	CASSSPSTDTQYF
TRBV7-3	TRBJ2-7	few	CASSPGTGPEQYF
TRBV4-1	TRBJ2-7	.	CASSVRDSAYEQYF
TRBV4-3	TRBJ2-1	.	CASSQSLGGAYNEQFF
TRBV5-6	TRBJ2-1	.	CASSFDDNEQFF
TRBV27	TRBJ2-7	.	CASSLIGGTSVEQYF
TRBV6-1	TRBJ2-7	few	CAVLRGYEQYF
TRBV5-1	TRBJ2-3	.	CASSRLAGDEGTQYF
TRBV7-2	TRBJ2-5	.	CASSSPIRGGPRTQYF
TRBV5-6	TRBJ2-1	.	CASADGRNEQFF
TRBV10-2	TRBJ1-5	.	CAPLMMGNQPQHF
TRBV7-3	TRBJ2-2	.	CASRVSSGANTGELFF
TRBV2	TRBJ1-1	.	CASRDRGMGTEAFF
TRBV4-3	TRBJ2-1	once	CASSQAAGENYNEQFF
TRBV7-2	TRBJ2-6	.	CASSLLGAGANVLTF
TRBV9	TRBJ2-7	.	CASSGARQGPNEQYF
TRBV5-1	TRBJ1-5	.	CASSAGPDQPQHF
TRBV6-5	TRBJ1-3	.	CASSYFPESGNTIYF
TRBV7-8	TRBJ2-7	.	CASSFPIRGLHEQYF
TRBV10-3	TRBJ1-4	.	CASGAQSNEKLFF
TRBV25-1	TRBJ2-2	.	CASSFDSTGELFF
TRBV6-5	TRBJ1-1	.	CASSYGGVNTEAFF
TRBV5-6	TRBJ1-4	.	CASSLRFNEKLFF
TRBV5-6	TRBJ1-1	.	CASSPRTGSNTEAFF
TRBV15	TRBJ1-5	.	CATSGHPRGPQHF
TRBV7-2	TRBJ2-5	.	CASSLSLGETQYF
TRBV10-3	TRBJ2-2	.	CAISELDRVMNTGELFF
TRBV29-1	TRBJ2-1	.	CSARRGSGKHNEQFF
TRBV7-9	TRBJ2-7	.	CASSSQNSYEQYF
TRBV11-2	TRBJ2-1	.	CASSWPGGLTKDEQFF
TRBV6-1	TRBJ1-3	.	CASSEVGRGAGNTIYF